These T cell receptor beta chains were read from a single sample in a study of blood T cell repertoires in COVID-19. The method was immunoSEQ multiplex PCR; TCRdb's version includes in-frame clones alone and lacks a portion of them. The table shows 270,000 or so clones, with 75% to 90% occurring only once. Material: peripheral blood. All receptors come from a woman aged 40 to 50 who had recovered from COVID-19. The conserved cysteine and the conserved F or W are not part of the CDR3 here. Each record gives: V gene, CDR3 protein.

TRBV15	ATGWNRNIQY
TRBV3-1/TRBV3-2	ASSLGASGIYNEQF
TRBV6-6	ASSLSDPSTPYEQY
TRBV30	AWSVNAGLSY
TRBV27	ASSLLTGIHEQY
TRBV6-6	ASSRRTSGITDTQY
TRBV11-3	ASSLDSSGSGSEQF
TRBV5-8	ASSSGTGGDTEAF
TRBV6-5	ASSPPGQPQH
TRBV19	ASSKPVAANEKLF
TRBV28	ASSLGAGGPNTDTQY
TRBV28	ASMLLAGWELF
TRBV9	ASSPGTSTDTQY
TRBV10-1	ASSEGASAGETQY
TRBV5-5	ASSSGQGWNSPLH
TRBV6-5	ASSTGGQTEAF
TRBV6-1	ASSEASGGGGYT
TRBV3-1/TRBV3-2	ASSPSGSGANVLT
TRBV27	ASSLPRTSGKHNEQF
TRBV4-2	ASSQDPRTVANYGYT
TRBV27	ASSPEGGPTDTQY
TRBV6-5	ASSRLAVSTDTQY
TRBV3-1/TRBV3-2	ASSQSGLAANTGELF
TRBV10-3	AITPGLAGESTDTQY
TRBV5-1	ASSPGQQGAYEQY
TRBV25-1	ASSEWASRSGYT
TRBV5-6	ASSLRTGPMNTEAF
TRBV4-2	ASSQDQQPQH
TRBV28	ASSPRTGGTNEQF
TRBV2	ASSEAPRGNYGYT
TRBV24-1	ATSDLTSGGSTDTQY
TRBV10-3	AIIEEGGTEAF
TRBV28	ASSLPWTGLDNYGYT
TRBV1	TSLPGGGARSVNTEAF
TRBV27	ASSQQGNQPQH
TRBV11-2	ASSLSASGLATDTQY
TRBV6-5	ASSSLDRAYGYT
TRBV19	ASIDRSFTNTEAF
TRBV30	AWSVASGTEQF
TRBV7-2	ASSPGQKETQY
TRBV5-1	ASRRQGSETDTQY
TRBV28	ASSLSEPGQGPLH
TRBV9	ASSVASSVTDTQY
TRBV5-1	ASSFRSGRADWDEQF
TRBV18	ASSRSGRVNTGELF